Shown below are 17 T cell receptor beta chains from a single sample sequenced in a study of blood T cell repertoires in COVID-19. TCRdb's table, derived via immunoSEQ multiplex PCR, lists solely in-frame clones and lacks some. The repertoire has approximately 200,000 clones, around 80% of them found once; the top ten carry 5.1%. The sample comprised peripheral blood. The origin of the receptors is a woman aged 60-75 years who had recovered from COVID-19.

V and J are TRBV10-3 and TRBJ2-2, with D possibly being TRBD1 (6 bases). The germline gives CDR1 ENHRY, CDR2 SYGVKD. This CDR3 spans 14 amino acids. Between the trimmed V and J ends, which lost 4 bases and 6 bases, there was a span of 12 bases. The CDR3 DNA reads TGTGCCATCAGTGGAAACAGGGAGTCCGGGGAGCTGTTTTTT. This gives the protein CAISGNRESGELFF.

The chain has TRBV15 and TRBJ2-2, with a possible D match to TRBD1 (5 bases). From germline, CDR1 is LNHNV and CDR2 YYDKDF (reference sequence). CDR3 size: 16 residues. The germline V and J ends were trimmed by 0 bases and 1 base, with 9 bases remaining between them. The CDR3 region is CATSRDQGRNTGELFF. The CDR3 DNA reads TGTGCCACCAGCAGAGATCAGGGTAGGAACACCGGGGAGCTGTTTTTT.

This clone was seen a single time. The chain combines TRBV7-3 with TRBJ2-7, with TRBD1 matching 7 bases. In germline, CDR1 is SGHTA, CDR2 FQGTGA. The CDR3 is 14 residues long. Trimming took 5 bases from V and 5 from J; bases not matched to a gene: 9. The CDR3 DNA reads TGTGCCAGCAGCCTTCTAGGGGGCGCGGACGAGCAGTACTTC. Protein product: CASSLLGGADEQYF.

This clone showed up just once. This chain links TRBV5-4 with TRBJ2-3, with 7 positions matching TRBD2. Germline values: CDR1 SGHNT, CDR2 YYREEE (reference sequence). The CDR3 is made up of 15 amino acids. V lost 0 bases to trimming and J lost 4 bases; unmatched junction nucleotides: 5. The CDR3 loop reads CASSLAGGRSDTQYF. In nucleotides, the CDR3 is TGTGCCAGCAGCTTGGCGGGGGGAAGGTCAGATACGCAGTATTTT.

The V gene is TRBV15, the J gene TRBJ1-2, with TRBD1 matching over 8 bases. V dropped 2 bases and J dropped 3; count of bases not matched to a gene: 11. Per germline, CDR1 LNHNV and CDR2 YYDKDF (reference sequence). The CDR3 covers 17 residues. CDR3 bases: TGTGCCACCAGCAGATACCCTACAGGGGGACGGGACTATGGCTACACCTTC. It translates to CATSRYPTGGRDYGYTF.

The gene calls are TRBV4-2 and TRBJ1-1; D gene unclear. V was shortened by 4 bases and J by 1 base, with 7 bases between the two germline ends. Germline V gene sequence: CDR1 LGHNA, CDR2 YNFKEQ. This CDR3 comprises 13 residues. CDR3 coding DNA: TGTGCCAGCAGCCCCCCCGGGAACACTGAAGCTTTCTTT. Translated: CASSPPGNTEAFF.

V usage is TRBV2 and J usage is TRBJ2-5, with D possibly being TRBD2 (6 bases). V gave up 5 bases and J gave up 3 bases, with 22 bases separating them. The CDR3 totals 17 residues. CDR1 is SNHLY and CDR2 is FYNNEI in the germline V gene. CDR3 sequence: CASSWPGDLPREETQYF. CDR3 DNA: TGTGCCAGCAGTTGGCCCGGGGACTTGCCGAGGGAAGAGACCCAGTACTTC.

This clone was counted once. The chain employs TRBV5-4 and TRBJ2-2; 7 bases align to TRBD1. The CDR3 has 14 amino acids. Germline assignment: CDR1 SGHNT and CDR2 YYREEE (reference sequence). V lost 4 bases and J lost 6; bases outside the gene matches: 6. The CDR3 bases are TGTGCCAGCAGCGTAACAGGGGATCCCGGGGAGCTGTTTTTT. Its protein product is CASSVTGDPGELFF.

DNA of the CDR3: TGCGCCAGCAGCTCCGGACAGACCGCCTACGAGCAGTACTTC. This translates into CASSSGQTAYEQYF. The rearrangement joins TRBV5-1 to TRBJ2-7; weak D call: TRBD1 (6 bases). The germline V gene has CDR1 SGHRS and CDR2 YFSETQ. This CDR3 is built from 14 residues. V lost 3 bases to trimming and J lost 2 bases, with 12 bases between them.

The chain recombines TRBV6-5 with TRBJ2-3; 12 bases line up with TRBD2. The V and J ends lost 2 bases and 5 bases, in that order; junction bases with no gene match: 5. The CDR3 sequence is 16 residues long. Germline CDR1 is MNHEY and CDR2 is SVGAGI. The CDR3 DNA reads TGTGCCAGCAGTTACGTGTCTAGCGGGGGGGGAGATACGCAGTATTTT. It codes for CASSYVSSGGGDTQYF.

The CDR3 DNA sequence: TGTGCCAGCAGTTTACCCAGGGGAAGCTTTCAGGGCTACACCTTC. Protein: CASSLPRGSFQGYTF. This chain uses TRBV28 with TRBJ1-2, with D possibly TRBD1 on 6 matching bases. This CDR3 region has 15 residues. The ends were cut back, 2 bases at V and 8 bases at J, with 18 bases in the middle. The germline gives CDR1 MDHEN, CDR2 SYDVKM.

V is TRBV4-2 and J is TRBJ2-7, with 11 bases identical to TRBD2. From germline, CDR1 is LGHNA and CDR2 YNFKEQ. This CDR3 has 15 amino acids. Trimming at V came to 2 bases and at J to 3 bases, leaving 3 bases not matched to a gene. For the CDR3, the DNA is TGTGCCAGCAGCCAACTAACTAGCGGGAGCTACGAGCAGTACTTC. This translates into CASSQLTSGSYEQYF.

The chain has TRBV20-1 and TRBJ1-2; D gene ambiguous. From germline, CDR1 is DFQATT and CDR2 SNEGSKA (reference sequence). V was shortened by 6 bases and J by 0 bases, with 5 bases between the two germline ends. There are 11 residues in the CDR3. CDR3 sequence: CSAYTNYGYTF. The CDR3 bases are TGCAGTGCGTACACTAACTATGGCTACACCTTC.

V usage is TRBV5-1 and J usage is TRBJ1-2; D is unresolved. This CDR3 contains 12 residues. CDR1 and CDR2 (germline): SGHRS, YFSETQ. The V end lost 9 bases, the J end lost 6 bases, and 15 bases lay between the germline ends. This CDR3 reads CATTDPPNGYTF. The DNA of the CDR3 is TGCGCCACTACAGACCCCCCTAATGGCTACACCTTC.

CDR3: CASSTTGQAYGYTF. CDR3 sequence (DNA): TGTGCCAGTAGTACCACAGGACAGGCCTATGGCTACACCTTC. The chain has TRBV19 and TRBJ1-2, with 7 bases lining up with TRBD1. V was clipped by 4 bases and J by 4 bases; unmatched bases: 6. CDR3 size: 14 residues. The germline V gene has CDR1 LNHDA and CDR2 SQIVND (reference sequence).

V and J are TRBV7-2 and TRBJ2-1, with 10 bases fitting TRBD1. CDR3 length: 15 residues. V was pared by 4 bases and J by 7 bases, with 7 bases of the junction left unmatched. In germline, CDR1 is SGHTA, CDR2 FQGNSA. The CDR3 loop is CASSWDRGGGNEQFF. The CDR3 DNA sequence: TGTGCCAGCAGCTGGGACAGGGGCGGGGGGAATGAGCAGTTCTTC.

The chain recombines TRBV30 with TRBJ1-6; D is perhaps TRBD1 (5 bases). The CDR3 sequence is 14 residues long. V lost 5 bases to trimming and J lost 9 bases, with 17 bases between them. The germline CDR1 and CDR2 sequences are GTSNPN and SVGIG (reference sequence). The CDR3 nucleotides read TGTGCCTGGGGGGAAAATTGGACAACTTCACCCCTCCACTTT. The encoded protein is CAWGENWTTSPLHF.